Each of the 13 T cell receptor beta chains below was sequenced from the same sample in a study of blood T cell repertoires in COVID-19. Produced via immunoSEQ multiplex PCR; TCRdb's table is partial and in-frame only. The table lists around 110,000 clones, about 80% of them singletons, with less than 9% in the top ten. Sequenced sample: peripheral blood. Receptors were obtained from a man between 65 and 85 years old with active or convalescent COVID-19.

The V and J genes are TRBV11-2 and TRBJ2-1; possible D gene TRBD2, 6 bases. In germline, CDR1 is SGHAT, CDR2 FQNNGV. The CDR3 spans 13 residues. Deletions cut 5 bases from V and 6 bases from J, with 11 bases between. CDR3 loop: CASSPGLANEQFF. For the CDR3, the DNA is TGTGCCAGCAGCCCGGGACTTGCCAATGAGCAGTTCTTC.

The V gene is TRBV5-6, the J gene TRBJ1-2; the match to TRBD1 covers 9 bases. Trimming removed 0 bases from V and 9 bases from J; junction bases left unmatched: 12. CDR1 is SGHDT, CDR2 YYEEEE, per germline. This CDR3 has 16 residues. CDR3 residues: CASSLGPPGQGVSYTF. The CDR3 region has the DNA TGTGCCAGCAGCTTGGGCCCCCCGGGACAGGGAGTGAGCTACACCTTC. Full variable domain (remainder filled in from reference TRBV5-6 and TRBJ1-2): DAGVTQSPTHLIKTRGQQVTLRCSPKSGHDTVSWYQQALGQGPQFIFQYYEEEERQRGNFPDRFSGHQFPNYSSELNVNALLLGDSALYLCASSLGPPGQGVSYTFGSGTRLTVV.

The chain combines TRBV4-3 with TRBJ1-1; 10 bases match TRBD1. V was pared by 1 base and J by 4 bases, with 3 bases of the junction left unmatched. Germline CDR1 LGHNA, CDR2 YSLEER. The CDR3 sequence is 15 residues long. CDR3: CASSQGQGAITEAFF. The CDR3 DNA is TGCGCCAGCAGCCAAGGACAGGGGGCAATCACTGAAGCTTTCTTT.

This chain connects TRBV6-5 to TRBJ2-7, with 9 bases aligning to TRBD1. The V gene end was trimmed by 5 bases and the J gene end by 2 bases; junction bases not matched to a gene: 4. The CDR3 spans 14 residues. Germline loops: CDR1 MNHEY, CDR2 SVGAGI. The CDR3 DNA reads TGTGCCAGCAGTAGGGGACAGGGACCCTACGAGCAGTACTTC. This codes for CASSRGQGPYEQYF.

The chain links TRBV5-1 to TRBJ2-7; TRBD2 matches at 14 bases. The V segment lost 4 bases and the J segment 0 bases; nucleotides outside the gene matches: 9. The V gene's germline CDR1 is SGHRS and CDR2 YFSETQ. The length of the CDR3 is 18 residues. The CDR3 loop is CASSPNTGTSGSSYEQYF. The CDR3 DNA sequence: TGCGCCAGCAGCCCAAATACCGGGACTAGCGGGAGCTCCTACGAGCAGTACTTC.

The chain carries TRBV12-5 and TRBJ2-1; possibly TRBD1 for D (8 bases). The CDR3 loop spans 14 amino acids. The germline V and J ends were trimmed by 4 bases and 10 bases, with 17 bases remaining between them. CDR1 and CDR2 from the germline V gene are LGHNT and FRNRAP. The CDR3 sequence is CASGYRGGPKEQFF. The CDR3 bases are TGTGCTAGTGGTTACAGGGGGGGCCCGAAAGAGCAGTTCTTC. The variable domain in full, completed from reference TRBV12-5 and TRBJ2-1, reads DARVTQTPRHKVTEMGQEVTMRCQPILGHNTVFWYRQTMMQGLELLAYFRNRAPLDDSGMPKDRFSAEMPDATLATLKIQPSEPRDSAVYFCASGYRGGPKEQFFGPGTRLTVL.

The DNA for the CDR3 is TGTGCCAGCAGCTTAGGCAGGGGGCCTTCTGGAAACACCATATATTTT. It is translated as CASSLGRGPSGNTIYF. The V gene is TRBV7-2, the J gene TRBJ1-3, with 8 bases that match TRBD1. V shed 1 base and J 1 base; nucleotides not matched to a gene: 3. Germline CDR1 SGHTA, CDR2 FQGNSA. This CDR3 comprises 16 residues.

This sequence joins TRBV9 and TRBJ2-1; weak D call: TRBD2 (6 bases). This CDR3 has 14 residues. V shed 0 bases and J shed 8 bases, with 12 bases lying between them. CDR1 is SGDLS, CDR2 YYNGEE, per germline. CDR3 region: CASSVVSGTYEQFF. The CDR3 DNA reads as TGTGCCAGCAGCGTAGTGTCCGGGACTTATGAGCAGTTCTTC.

The rearrangement links TRBV30 to TRBJ1-2, with 10 nucleotides matching TRBD1. The CDR3 covers 15 residues. CDR1 and CDR2 (germline): GTSNPN, SVGIG (reference sequence). Losses at the gene ends were 1 base for V and 6 bases for J; bases not matched to a gene: 8. DNA of the CDR3: TGTGCCTGGAGTGGCGACAGGGGGCAAGGCCATGGCTACACCTTC. Protein: CAWSGDRGQGHGYTF.

The chain is built from TRBV18 and TRBJ2-7; D possibly corresponds to TRBD2 (5 bases). Germline V gene data show CDR1 as KGHSH and CDR2 as LQKENI. The CDR3 has 15 amino acids. V was cut by 4 bases and J by 6 bases, with 19 bases left in between. As DNA, the CDR3 is TGTGCCAGCTCACACCCGGGAACCCCGGCCTCCGAGCAGTACTTC. Its translation: CASSHPGTPASEQYF. Full variable domain (rest looked up from reference TRBV18 and TRBJ2-7): NAGVMQNPRHLVRRRGQEARLRCSPMKGHSHVYWYRQLPEEGLKFMVYLQKENIIDESGMPKERFSAEFPKEGPSILRIQQVVRGDSAAYFCASSHPGTPASEQYFGPGTRLTVT.

This chain connects TRBV9 to TRBJ1-5; possible D gene TRBD1, 6 bases. The CDR3 is made up of 15 amino acids. Trimming cost V 3 bases and J 1 base, with 11 bases left between them. Germline CDR1 is SGDLS and CDR2 is YYNGEE. As DNA, the CDR3 is TGTGCCAGCAGCGGAACAGGGACGAGCAATCAGCCCCAGCATTTT. This sequence encodes CASSGTGTSNQPQHF. The full variable domain, in which reference TRBV9 and TRBJ1-5 provide the parts outside the CDR3, is DSGVTQTPKHLITATGQRVTLRCSPRSGDLSVYWYQQSLDQGLQFLIQYYNGEERAKGNILERFSAQQFPDLHSELNLSSLELGDSALYFCASSGTGTSNQPQHFGDGTRLSIL.

The rearrangement links TRBV5-1 to TRBJ2-7, with D perhaps matching TRBD1 (6 bases). Germline V CDR1 and CDR2: SGHRS, YFSETQ. The CDR3 spans 13 residues. Between the trimmed V and J ends, which lost 8 bases and 3 bases, there was a span of 15 bases. CDR3 protein: CASHRDTIYEQYF. The DNA for the CDR3 is TGCGCCAGTCACCGGGACACAATCTACGAGCAGTACTTC.

The CDR3: CSGLRGGGGELFF. The DNA of the CDR3 is TGCAGCGGCCTTAGGGGGGGAGGCGGGGAGCTGTTTTTT. The rearrangement joins TRBV29-1 to TRBJ2-2, with a tentative D call TRBD2 (7 bases). CDR1 is SQVTM and CDR2 is ANQGSEA in the germline V gene. The CDR3 is 13 residues long. Trimming stripped 7 bases from V and 7 bases from J, with 16 bases between.